These 8 T cell receptor beta chains originate from one sample sequenced in a study of T cells after yellow fever vaccination. TCRdb recomputed calls from the 5' RACE reads with MiXCR, one row per CDR3 protein. The sample carries about 74,000 distinct CDR3 sequences, around 6.9% recorded once. The material sequenced was CD8+ T cells sorted from PBMCs, taken less than 6 days after the first yellow fever vaccination. Receptor source: a man in his late teens or twenties who received the YFV17D yellow fever vaccine.

The chain couples TRBV10-3 to TRBJ2-7; D is perhaps TRBD1 (6 bases). The germline V gene has CDR1 ENHRY and CDR2 SYGVKD. Trimming left V 3 bases short and J 4 bases short, with 7 bases between. This CDR3 contains 12 residues. The CDR3 DNA follows: TGTGCCATCAGTGACAGGGGATACGAGCAGTACGTC. It encodes CAISDRGYEQYV.

This clonotype occurred a few times. This rearrangement joins TRBV5-4 to TRBJ1-1; 10 nucleotides line up with TRBD1. The CDR3 sequence is 16 residues long. Germline loops: CDR1 SGHNT, CDR2 YYREEE (reference sequence). The trim removed 0 bases at V and 2 bases at J, leaving 4 bases unmatched. The CDR3 DNA sequence: TGTGCCAGCAGCTTGGGAGGGACAGGGGATAACACTGAAGCTTTCTTT. Translating it yields CASSLGGTGDNTEAFF.

V is TRBV27 and J is TRBJ2-1; 11 bases map to TRBD2. The length of the CDR3 is 15 residues. CDR1 is MNHEY, CDR2 SMNVEV, per germline (reference sequence). After removal of 4 bases from V and 6 bases from J, the junction contained 5 bases not matched to a gene. The DNA for the CDR3 is TGTGCCAGCAGTTACGGGACTAGCGGCTCCAATGAGCAGTTCTTC. Amino acid sequence: CASSYGTSGSNEQFF.

The chain recombines TRBV3-1 with TRBJ2-5; no firm D call. Germline V gene data show CDR1 as LGHDT and CDR2 as YNNKEL (reference sequence). The CDR3 length is 16 residues. V was trimmed by 0 bases and J by 5 bases, leaving 16 bases between them. As DNA, the CDR3 is TGTGCCAGCAGCCAAGACATAACCGGTCGGCTGGAGACCCAGTACTTC. Protein product: CASSQDITGRLETQYF.

This clonotype was observed a few times. The gene calls are TRBV19 and TRBJ2-7; TRBD1 might be the D (5 bases). The CDR3 is 14 residues long. V was pared by 2 bases and J by 2 bases, with 10 bases between. Looked up from germline, CDR1 is LNHDA and CDR2 is SQIVND (reference sequence). This chain's CDR3 is CASSILPGTYEQYF. CDR3 DNA: TGTGCCAGTAGTATACTACCAGGGACCTACGAGCAGTACTTC.

This chain connects TRBV5-6 to TRBJ2-3, with D possibly being TRBD2 (5 bases). Trimming pared 0 bases from V and 0 bases from J, leaving 11 bases between. The CDR3 runs 16 residues. Germline V lookup: CDR1 SGHDT, CDR2 YYEEEE. CDR3 sequence (DNA): TGTGCCAGCAGCTTGGCCGGGGTGTATAGCACAGATACGCAGTATTTT. As protein: CASSLAGVYSTDTQYF. The whole variable domain, remainder taken from reference TRBV5-6 and TRBJ2-3, is DAGVTQSPTHLIKTRGQQVTLRCSPKSGHDTVSWYQQALGQGPQFIFQYYEEEERQRGNFPDRFSGHQFPNYSSELNVNALLLGDSALYLCASSLAGVYSTDTQYFGPGTRLTVL.

This clonotype was counted ten times or more. The V call is TRBV12-3 or TRBV12-4, the J call TRBJ2-7; no firm D call. V shed 5 bases and J shed 0 bases, with 8 bases lying between them. The CDR3 sequence is 13 residues long. CDR3 protein: CASSAPSSYEQYF. In DNA, the CDR3 is TGTGCCAGCAGTGCCCCTAGCTCCTACGAGCAGTACTTC.

In its sample, this clonotype was seen many times. The V and J genes are TRBV4-1 and TRBJ2-2; no firm D call. The V gene lost 0 bases and the J gene lost 0 bases, with 14 bases spanning the gap. The CDR3 length is 18 residues. Germline values: CDR1 MGHRA, CDR2 YSYEKL. DNA of the CDR3: TGCGCCAGCAGCCAAGAGGTCCCGGTCAACGCGAACACCGGGGAGCTGTTTTTT. This gives the protein CASSQEVPVNANTGELFF.